This entry lists 12 T cell receptor beta chains sequenced from one sample in a study of shared clonotypes between healthy human individuals (dated by TCRdb to about 2020). The receptor library was made with the immunoSEQ multiplex PCR assay. What TCRdb holds here is the immuneACCESS table cut down to in-frame rearrangements. Part of the clones is not present; checked against another copy, under half of the missing clones reflect an unresolved V gene, and the others are unexplained. A total of more than 2,000,000 clones appear in this sample, about 92% of them only once. The ten most abundant clones make up 0.11% to 0.15% of the sample. Sequenced sample: naive CD4+ T cells sorted from blood. Read against the paper, the sample's cell subset or site label means: CD45RA+ positively selected. Receptor source: a man between 18 and 29 years old in good health.

This clone was detected once. This sequence joins TRBV9 and TRBJ1-2, with D perhaps TRBD1 (5 bases). CDR3 length equals 14 residues. The germline V gene encodes CDR1 SGDLS and CDR2 YYNGEE. Between the trimmed V and J ends, which lost 4 bases and 0 bases, there was a span of 10 bases. The CDR3 sequence: CASSKWDPNYGYTF. The CDR3 bases are TGTGCCAGCAGCAAATGGGACCCTAACTATGGCTACACCTTC.

The rearrangement uses TRBV7-9 and TRBJ2-1; D unresolved. The CDR3 covers 15 residues. The V end lost 6 bases, the J end lost 8 bases, and 20 bases lay between the germline ends. Germline values: CDR1 SEHNR, CDR2 FQNEAQ (reference sequence). For the CDR3, the DNA is TGTGCCAGCAGGCCCCCCGTGGTATCTCACGATGAGCAGTTCTTC. Encoded protein: CASRPPVVSHDEQFF.

This chain connects TRBV6-6 to TRBJ2-4, with 11 bases lining up with TRBD1. The CDR3 is made up of 16 amino acids. Germline trimming cut 0 bases from V and 8 bases from J; bases unmatched to any gene: 6. Germline assignment: CDR1 MNHNY and CDR2 SVGAGI (reference sequence). The CDR3 DNA follows: TGTGCCAGCAGTTACTCCGCACCGGGACAGGGGGACATTCAGTACTTC. It translates to CASSYSAPGQGDIQYF.

The genes are TRBV28 and TRBJ1-2; D might be TRBD1 (6 bases). The germline V and J ends were trimmed by 6 bases and 3 bases, with 11 bases remaining between them. The CDR3 is 13 amino acids. Germline values: CDR1 MDHEN, CDR2 SYDVKM. The CDR3: CASRTGRDYGYTF. CDR3 sequence (DNA): TGTGCCAGCAGGACAGGAAGGGACTATGGCTACACCTTC.

This chain uses TRBV18 with TRBJ2-2, with D unresolved. The CDR3 has 17 amino acids. V was cut by 1 base and J by 5 bases, with 17 bases left in between. The V gene's germline CDR1 is KGHSH and CDR2 LQKENI. The CDR3 region has the DNA TGTGCCAGCTCACCACAAAAGACCGTCCTTCAGACCGGGGAGCTGTTTTTT. This codes for CASSPQKTVLQTGELFF.

This clone came up once. The sample holds other DNA sequences that translate to the same CDR3. The rearrangement uses TRBV6-4 and TRBJ2-2, with D uncertain. Germline V gene lookup returns CDR1 MRHNA and CDR2 SNTAGT. The CDR3 extends over 13 amino acids. V lost 3 bases and J 1 base, leaving 3 bases between the germline ends. The CDR3 region is CASSDGNTGELFF. CDR3 DNA sequence: TGTGCCAGCAGTGATGGGAACACCGGGGAGCTGTTTTTT.

The chain recombines TRBV27 with TRBJ1-1, with D possibly matching TRBD1 (5 bases). Germline V gene data show CDR1 as MNHEY and CDR2 as SMNVEV (reference sequence). The V end lost 3 bases, the J end lost 0 bases, and 8 bases lay between the germline ends. The CDR3 sequence is 14 residues long. Here the CDR3 reads CASSFEGMNTEAFF. The CDR3, as DNA: TGTGCCAGCAGTTTCGAGGGGATGAACACTGAAGCTTTCTTT.

As for this clone: Within the sample, other DNA sequences also encode this same CDR3. The rearrangement joins TRBV27 to TRBJ2-7; 8 nucleotides line up with TRBD2. V trimming: 6 bases; J trimming: 4 bases; junction bases outside the gene matches: 5. There are 13 residues in the CDR3. From germline, CDR1 is MNHEY and CDR2 SMNVEV (reference sequence). CDR3 bases: TGTGCCAGCAGAAGGAGCGGGAGTTACGAGCAGTACTTC. Encoded protein: CASRRSGSYEQYF.

J is TRBJ2-5 and V is TRBV11-2; D is undetermined. The CDR3 consists of 12 residues. Germline CDR1 is SGHAT and CDR2 is FQNNGV. The ends were cut back, 5 bases at V and 7 bases at J, with 11 bases in the middle. CDR3 sequence: CASSGEVGTQYF. CDR3 coding DNA: TGTGCCAGCAGCGGCGAAGTAGGGACCCAGTACTTC.

The chain links TRBV19 to TRBJ2-1, with 7 bases lining up with TRBD2. Germline V gives CDR1 LNHDA, CDR2 SQIVND (reference sequence). The CDR3 runs 13 residues. With 4 bases clipped from V and 6 bases from J, the junction kept 3 bases outside the gene matches. CDR3 nucleotide sequence: TGTGCCAGTAGTACCCCGGGAGGCAATGAGCAGTTCTTC. It translates to CASSTPGGNEQFF.

This chain connects TRBV7-2 to TRBJ1-4; perhaps TRBD1 as D (6 bases). CDR3 length equals 15 residues. The ends were cut back, 1 base at V and 3 bases at J, with 9 bases in the middle. From germline, CDR1 is SGHTA and CDR2 FQGNSA. CDR3 in amino acids: CASSLVPGANEKLFF. Written as DNA, the CDR3 is TGTGCCAGCAGCTTAGTTCCAGGGGCTAATGAAAAACTGTTTTTT.

This clone showed up just once. This sequence joins TRBV6-1 and TRBJ2-7; D not certain. Germline V gene lookup returns CDR1 MNHNS and CDR2 SASEGT. The V and J ends lost 3 bases and 3 bases respectively, with 12 bases between them. The CDR3 contains 14 residues. In DNA form, the CDR3 reads TGTGCCAGCAGTGAGTTGTGGGGAAGCTACGAGCAGTACTTC. It codes for CASSELWGSYEQYF.